This T cell receptor (beta chain) was captured by sequencing in a study (dated by TCRdb to the mid-2010s). Study-level background: Whether tumor-infiltrating Tregs in breast cancer are recruited from blood Tregs or converted in situ from other CD4+ T cell subsets was tested. The paper's findings and limits, for the study overall: Tumor memory CD4+ T cell TCR gene usage was found to cluster with blood and lymph node memory CD4+ cells and with lymph node naive CD4+ cells. The validation in the larger cohort was limited to a single TCR beta V-J rearrangement instead of whole repertoires. The greatest overlap of tumor-infiltrating Treg TCR alpha and beta sequences was observed with tumor naive CD4+ T cells, followed by blood naive CD4+ T cells.

Tregs were isolated as CD4+CD25+CD127-/low cells. Tregs, naive and memory CD4+ T cells from tumor, blood and ipsilateral draining lymph nodes of five or six breast cancer patients underwent full-length TCR alpha and beta sequencing. Tumor tissue, along with lymph nodes from ipsilateral axillary dissection, was perfused with PBS, minced, and then digested using collagenase I and hyaluronidase. Ficoll density gradient centrifugation was used to isolate mononuclear cells from lymph nodes or from approximately 46 ml of peripheral blood. Sorted cell populations were confirmed by FACS to exceed 90% purity. Amplification of full-length TCR variable regions was done by 5' RACE PCR using constant-region reverse primers, and this step was followed by semi-nested PCR with Nested Universal Primer A. The ReliaPrep RNA Cell Miniprep System was used to extract total RNA, which was then reverse transcribed into 5'RACE-ready cDNA with the SMARTer RACE 5'/3' Kit. Multiplex adaptors were used to barcode the full-length TCR alpha and beta libraries, which were then sequenced on an Illumina MiSeq. Concerning the study's data processing: Sequencing data were pooled across the five patients for each of nine subset-tissue groups and compared by unsupervised clustering of TCR gene usage. Repertoire similarity was calculated with the Morisita-Horn index, weighting shared sequences by their contribution to each repertoire. TCRdb trimmed public reads at Q25 via fastp, called clones via MiXCR and kept in-frame beta chains. Duplicate CDR3 protein sequences are folded into a single record with the most common DNA and genes. TCRdb, rather than the study authors, made the V and J calls. A total of 9,000 to 9,500 distinct CDR3 sequences appear in this sample, approximately 45% of them only once. In total, the top ten clones hold 2.9% of the sample.

Comments on this clonotype: It lacks a known antigen. No base quality information exists; no much larger clone differs at one position.

The CDR3, cysteine through phenylalanine, is 15 amino acids long. Only the CDR3 DNA stays, 45 bases, in frame from base 1. Via the germline V gene, CDR1 is SGHRS and CDR2 YFSETQ. V is pruned by 4 bases and J by 4 bases, leaving 4 bases of the junction without a gene match. The chain is encoded by TRBV5-1 joined to TRBJ2-2; 10 middle bases align to TRBD1. What was sequenced was Tregs sorted from a lymph node. This receptor was obtained from a female donor with breast cancer. The CDR3 loop reads CASSPGQGGTGELFF. The nucleotides read TGCGCCAGCAGCCCCGGACAGGGGGGCACCGGGGAGCTGTTTTTT. With the portions outside the CDR3 filled from the reference TRBV5-1 and TRBJ2-2 genes, the complete variable region becomes KAGVTQTPRYLIKTRGQQVTLSCSPISGHRSVSWYQQTPGQGLQFLFEYFSETQRNKGNFPGRFSGRQFSNSRSEMNVSTLELGDSALYLCASSPGQGGTGELFFGEGSRLTVL.